This is a list of T cell receptor beta chains from one sample in a study of T-cell reconstitution after alpha-beta-depleted transplantation in children. TCRdb reprocessed the PCR reads with MiXCR, giving one entry per CDR3 protein. The table includes roughly 120,000 distinct CDR3 sequences, about 9.3% detected once. Sample: PBMCs, taken before TCRalphabeta/CD19-depleted stem cell transplant. Receptor source: a boy younger than 10 with acute lymphoblastic leukemia, due to receive a stem cell transplant. Each CDR3 is given with its conserved first and last residue. The order of the fields is V gene, CDR3 protein.

TRBV11-1,CASSSTDGLAKDKADTQYF
TRBV19,CASSAGLVNQPQHF
TRBV20-1,CSARGGTRATGELFF
TRBV5-1,CASSPAPGVTEAFF
TRBV7-9,CASSLPGSNQPQHF
TRBV9,CASSPRGHVMETQYF
TRBV6-5,CASSYSAKNIQYF
TRBV5-1,CASSPGGEGRWETQYF
TRBV27,CASSFRVPTGELFF
TRBV3-1,CASSQHTGTSGTNTRELFF
TRBV7-9,CASSLETSGSSYEQYF
TRBV28,CASRLDRFNTEAFF
TRBV20-1,CSAKSGRADTQYF
TRBV7-9,CASGDRDNQPQHF
TRBV7-6,CASGRGDTQYF
TRBV7-9,CASSGGQTSGELFF
TRBV11-2,CASSLDGDHSYEQYF
TRBV12-3/TRBV12-4,CASSFRGRGLVGANVLTF
TRBV10-3,CAIEQEPNTEAFF
TRBV20-1,CSASRQQETQYF
TRBV7-8,CASSLLAGLTSSYNEQFF
TRBV5-1,CASRTGPGFYGYTF
TRBV5-1,CASSLAAGPNTGELFF
TRBV6-2/TRBV6-3,CASSVGTSPTDTQYF
TRBV2,CASSAQGLAGDEQYF
TRBV29-1,CSVQGAGNTIYF
TRBV9,CASSVGATGGDTEAFF